A selection of T cell receptor beta chains follows, all from one sample in a study of T cells in Graves' hyperthyroidism and ophthalmopathy. TCRdb re-called the multiplex PCR reads through MiXCR, storing one row per CDR3 protein. Of over 400,000 distinct CDR3 sequences in the sample, about 14% were seen once. The sequenced sample was blood. These receptors all stem from a man aged 18-30 years with Graves' ophthalmopathy. The CDR3 runs from the conserved cysteine through the conserved F or W. The order of the fields is V gene, clone size, J gene, CDR3 length, D gene, CDR3 protein, CDR3 DNA. D genes are given only for firm matches. Size tells how often a clone was seen (once, few, many) or the class of an expanded clone, and some rows leave it out.

TRBV10-2,many,TRBJ2-2,17,NA,CARAADLAPTDTGELFF,TGCGCCCGAGCAGCGGACCTCGCCCCGACGGACACCGGGGAGCTGTTTTTT
TRBV3-1,many,TRBJ2-7,15,NA,CASSQVGAGIHEQYF,TGTGCCAGCAGCCAAGTAGGCGCAGGAATCCACGAGCAGTACTTC
TRBV7-2,NA,TRBJ2-3,18,TRBD2,CASSFPKTSGGAGDTQYF,TGTGCCAGCAGCTTTCCTAAGACTAGCGGGGGGGCCGGAGATACGCAGTATTTT
TRBV6-2/TRBV6-3,few,TRBJ1-5,11,NA,CASGLRRPQHF,TGTGCCAGCGGCCTTCGTCGGCCCCAGCATTTT
TRBV5-1,NA,TRBJ2-1,13,NA,CASSLGVLNEQFF,TGCGCCAGCAGCTTAGGGGTCCTGAATGAGCAGTTCTTC
TRBV20-1,many,TRBJ1-2,14,TRBD1,CSAKTGQTRYGYTF,TGCAGTGCTAAAACGGGACAGACACGCTATGGCTACACCTTC
TRBV7-9,few,TRBJ1-1,15,NA,CASRPAGGVNTEAFF,TGTGCCAGCAGACCAGCTGGAGGGGTGAACACTGAAGCTTTCTTT
TRBV12-3/TRBV12-4,few,TRBJ2-7,17,NA,CAGSLPRAGTPSYEQYF,TGTGCCGGCAGTTTACCCCGAGCCGGGACGCCCTCCTACGAGCAGTACTTC
TRBV5-5,NA,TRBJ2-5,14,NA,CASSVDRLQETQYF,TGTGCCAGCAGCGTCGACAGACTCCAAGAGACCCAGTACTTC
TRBV6-5,many,TRBJ1-1,17,NA,CASSYGAARTDITEAFF,TGTGCCAGCAGTTACGGCGCGGCTCGGACAGATATAACTGAAGCTTTCTTT
TRBV7-8,NA,TRBJ2-2,16,NA,CASSLFGGENTGELFF,TGTGCCAGCAGCTTGTTTGGCGGGGAGAACACCGGGGAGCTGTTTTTT
TRBV9,many,TRBJ2-1,12,NA,CASSVAPNEQFF,TGTGCCAGCAGCGTAGCTCCCAATGAGCAGTTCTTC
TRBV20-1,many,TRBJ2-3,14,NA,CSASARHYTDTQYF,TGCAGTGCTAGTGCCAGGCACTACACAGATACGCAGTATTTT
TRBV4-1,few,TRBJ1-2,16,NA,CASSQGMGIQNYGYTF,TGCGCCAGCAGCCAAGGCATGGGAATACAGAACTATGGCTACACCTTC
TRBV6-4,few,TRBJ1-1,13,NA,CASSDSLGSEAFF,TGTGCCAGCAGTGACTCGTTAGGGTCTGAAGCTTTCTTT
TRBV19,NA,TRBJ2-3,17,TRBD2,CASSIILLAGAADTQYF,TGTGCCAGTAGTATTATCCTACTAGCGGGGGCAGCGGATACGCAGTATTTT
TRBV6-1,NA,TRBJ2-2,16,TRBD1,CASRERQGANTGELFF,TGTGCCAGCAGGGAAAGACAGGGGGCGAACACCGGGGAGCTGTTTTTT
TRBV27,few,TRBJ1-2,13,NA,CASKMTEYYGYTF,TGTGCCAGCAAAATGACAGAGTATTATGGCTACACCTTC
TRBV9,NA,TRBJ2-2,16,TRBD1,CASRAGTGGRTGELFF,TGTGCCAGCAGGGCTGGGACAGGGGGTAGGACCGGGGAGCTGTTTTTT
TRBV11-2,many,TRBJ2-7,13,NA,CASSLGSGLEQYF,TGTGCCAGCAGCTTAGGATCAGGGCTCGAGCAGTACTTC
TRBV6-2/TRBV6-3,NA,TRBJ2-7,15,NA,CASSYSNPGSYEQYF,TGTGCCAGCAGTTACTCGAATCCAGGCTCCTACGAGCAGTACTTC
TRBV20-1,many,TRBJ1-4,11,NA,CSARDSEKLFF,TGCAGTGCTAGAGATTCCGAAAAACTGTTTTTT
TRBV6-1,many,TRBJ2-1,15,TRBD1,CASSFTGQLYNEQFF,TGTGCCAGCAGTTTTACGGGACAGCTCTACAATGAGCAGTTCTTC
TRBV11-2,many,TRBJ2-3,15,NA,CASSLGLQGADTQYF,TGTGCCAGCAGCTTAGGTCTACAGGGCGCAGATACGCAGTATTTT
TRBV3-1,many,TRBJ2-3,16,TRBD2,CASSQPTSGHTDTQYF,TGTGCCAGCAGCCAACCGACTAGCGGTCACACAGATACGCAGTATTTT
TRBV2,many,TRBJ2-5,13,NA,CASALGGVGTQYF,TGTGCCAGCGCACTCGGGGGCGTTGGGACCCAGTACTTC
TRBV5-5,many,TRBJ2-7,13,NA,CASSFGRLYEQYF,TGTGCCAGCAGCTTCGGCAGATTATACGAGCAGTACTTC
TRBV7-9,many,TRBJ2-5,14,NA,CASSLVVNQETQYF,TGTGCCAGCAGCTTGGTAGTGAACCAAGAGACCCAGTACTTC
TRBV14,few,TRBJ2-7,13,NA,CASSQYDRYEQYF,TGTGCCAGCAGCCAATACGACAGATACGAGCAGTACTTC
TRBV5-1,many,TRBJ2-5,17,NA,CASSHHANRVTQETQYF,TGCGCCAGCAGCCACCATGCCAACAGGGTAACCCAAGAGACCCAGTACTTC
TRBV9,NA,TRBJ1-6,16,NA,CASSVAPGADNSPLHF,TGTGCCAGCAGCGTAGCTCCGGGGGCGGATAATTCACCCCTCCACTTT
TRBV28,many,TRBJ2-5,12,NA,CASRAGVETQYF,TGTGCCAGCAGGGCGGGTGTAGAGACCCAGTACTTC
TRBV3-1,many,TRBJ2-1,15,NA,CASSQDLGKYNEQFF,TGTGCCAGCAGCCAAGATCTCGGGAAGTACAATGAGCAGTTCTTC
TRBV6-1,NA,TRBJ2-1,13,NA,CASSQQQVYEQFF,TGTGCCAGCAGTCAGCAACAGGTTTATGAGCAGTTCTTC
TRBV5-5,many,TRBJ2-3,13,NA,CASSFRDSDTQYF,TGTGCCAGCAGCTTCAGGGATTCAGATACGCAGTATTTT
TRBV30,NA,TRBJ2-5,13,NA,CAWSVRGVETQYF,TGTGCCTGGAGTGTACGCGGGGTGGAGACCCAGTACTTC
TRBV5-6,NA,TRBJ1-2,14,NA,CASSLEDGNYGYTF,TGTGCCAGCAGCTTGGAGGACGGGAACTATGGCTACACCTTC
TRBV15,many,TRBJ2-7,16,TRBD1,CATSSVTGQGAYEQYF,TGTGCCACCAGCAGTGTAACGGGACAGGGGGCTTACGAGCAGTACTTC
TRBV6-1,many,TRBJ2-1,17,NA,CASSPSGTETRVHEQFF,TGTGCCAGCAGCCCTAGTGGGACAGAGACTAGAGTCCATGAGCAGTTCTTC
TRBV6-1,many,TRBJ1-5,19,NA,CASSPYSGPFYYSNQPQHF,TGTGCCAGCAGTCCCTATTCGGGGCCGTTCTACTATAGCAATCAGCCCCAGCATTTT
TRBV6-1,few,TRBJ1-4,16,NA,CASSERRPWKDEKLFF,TGTGCCAGCAGTGAAAGACGCCCCTGGAAGGATGAAAAACTGTTTTTT
TRBV11-3,many,TRBJ1-2,12,NA,CASSSVEAGYTF,TGTGCCAGCAGCTCTGTGGAGGCTGGCTACACCTTC
TRBV7-9,many,TRBJ2-3,15,TRBD1,CASSSRGWGTDTQYF,TGTGCCAGCAGCTCCAGGGGGTGGGGCACAGATACGCAGTATTTT
TRBV12-3/TRBV12-4,many,TRBJ2-1,14,TRBD1,CASSRDSPRGEQFF,TGTGCCAGCAGTAGGGACAGTCCTAGGGGGGAGCAGTTCTTC
TRBV12-3/TRBV12-4,NA,TRBJ1-6,15,TRBD1,CASSSEDRGNSPLHF,TGTGCCAGCAGCAGCGAGGACAGGGGTAATTCACCCCTCCACTTT
TRBV14,NA,TRBJ1-2,15,NA,CASSQDGTSRYGYTF,TGTGCCAGCAGCCAAGATGGGACGTCCCGGTATGGCTACACCTTC
TRBV27,many,TRBJ2-1,14,NA,CASKTGSSYNEQFF,TGTGCCAGCAAGACCGGGAGCTCCTACAATGAGCAGTTCTTC
TRBV3-1,NA,TRBJ2-7,15,NA,CASSQDTGGPYEQYF,TGTGCCAGCAGCCAAGATACGGGGGGCCCATACGAGCAGTACTTC
TRBV7-2,many,TRBJ2-3,15,NA,CAATRRVTSTDTQYF,TGTGCCGCCACTAGGCGGGTAACTAGCACAGATACGCAGTATTTT
TRBV2,many,TRBJ1-1,13,NA,CASSAPRGTEAFF,TGTGCCAGCAGTGCCCCCAGAGGCACTGAAGCTTTCTTT
TRBV4-1,NA,TRBJ2-3,15,TRBD2,CASSQEERGGDTQYF,TGCGCCAGCAGCCAAGAAGAGCGGGGGGGGGATACGCAGTATTTT
TRBV7-8,many,TRBJ2-1,18,TRBD2,CASKGLAGSPPLYNEQFF,TGTGCCAGCAAAGGACTAGCGGGATCCCCACCCCTTTACAATGAGCAGTTCTTC
TRBV6-1,few,TRBJ1-4,15,NA,CASKMRWSTNEKLFF,TGTGCCAGCAAAATGCGGTGGTCTACTAATGAAAAACTGTTTTTT
TRBV19,NA,TRBJ1-3,13,NA,CASSSGWRNTIYF,TGTGCCAGTAGCTCTGGGTGGAGAAACACCATATATTTT
TRBV30,NA,TRBJ1-6,14,NA,CAWSVEANNSPLHF,TGTGCCTGGAGTGTCGAGGCCAATAATTCACCCCTCCACTTT
TRBV3-1,many,TRBJ2-1,15,NA,CASSPVTGRGNEQFF,TGTGCCAGCAGCCCCGTAACGGGACGGGGTAATGAGCAGTTCTTC
TRBV7-2,few,TRBJ2-1,12,NA,CASSSYLGPWFF,TGTGCCAGCAGCTCTTACTTGGGCCCCTGGTTCTTC
TRBV6-4,NA,TRBJ1-2,13,NA,CASSDRVSSGYTF,TGTGCCAGCAGTGATCGGGTGAGCTCTGGCTACACCTTC
TRBV29-1,NA,TRBJ1-1,12,NA,CSARRGGTEAFF,TGCAGCGCTCGACGCGGGGGCACTGAAGCTTTCTTT
TRBV12-3/TRBV12-4,NA,TRBJ1-3,15,NA,CASNEDHYSGNTIYF,TGTGCCAGCAACGAGGACCACTACTCTGGAAACACCATATATTTT